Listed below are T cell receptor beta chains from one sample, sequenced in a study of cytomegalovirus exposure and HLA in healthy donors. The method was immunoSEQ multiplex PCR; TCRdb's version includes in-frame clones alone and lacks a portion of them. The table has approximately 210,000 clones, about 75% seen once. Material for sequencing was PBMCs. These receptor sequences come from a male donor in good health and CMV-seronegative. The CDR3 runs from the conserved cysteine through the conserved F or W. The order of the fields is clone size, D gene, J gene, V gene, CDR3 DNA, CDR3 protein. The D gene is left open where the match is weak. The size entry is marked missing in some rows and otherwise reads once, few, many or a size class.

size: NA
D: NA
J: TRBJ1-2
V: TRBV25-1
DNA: TGTGCCAGCAGTATCCCTACGTATGGCTACACCTTC
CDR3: CASSIPTYGYTF

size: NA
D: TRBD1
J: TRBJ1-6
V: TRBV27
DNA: TGTGCCAGCAGTTTAAGACAGGGGATAAATAATTCACCCCTCCACTTT
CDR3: CASSLRQGINNSPLHF

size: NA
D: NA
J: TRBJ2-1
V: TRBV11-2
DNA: TGTGCCAGCAGCTTAGATTGGGGCCTAGCGAACAATGAGCAGTTCTTC
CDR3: CASSLDWGLANNEQFF

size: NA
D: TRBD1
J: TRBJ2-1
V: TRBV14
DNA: TGTGCCAGCAGCCCCCAGTGGGGGACAGGGATTAATGAGCAGTTCTTC
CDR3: CASSPQWGTGINEQFF

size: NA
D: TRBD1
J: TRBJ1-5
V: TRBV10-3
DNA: TGTGCCATCAGCAAGGACAGGGGCAATCAGCCCCAGCATTTT
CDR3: CAISKDRGNQPQHF

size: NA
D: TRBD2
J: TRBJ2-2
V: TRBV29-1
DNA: TGCAGCGTTTTGGGACTAGAGATCGGGGAGCTGTTTTTT
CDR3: CSVLGLEIGELFF

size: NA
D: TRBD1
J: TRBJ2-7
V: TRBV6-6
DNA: TGTGCCAGCACCCACTCCGGACAGGGCCCCTACGAGCAGTACTTC
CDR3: CASTHSGQGPYEQYF

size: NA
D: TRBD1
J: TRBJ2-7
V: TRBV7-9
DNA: TGTGCCAGCAGCATTGACAGGGGCTACGAGCAGTACTTC
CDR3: CASSIDRGYEQYF

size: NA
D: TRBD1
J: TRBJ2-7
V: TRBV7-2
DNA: TGTGCCAGCAGCTTGACAGGGCACGAGCAGTACTTC
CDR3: CASSLTGHEQYF

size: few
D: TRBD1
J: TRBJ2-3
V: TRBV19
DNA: TGTGCCAGTAGTAAGGGACAGGGGAGGGTCACAGATACGCAGTATTTT
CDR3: CASSKGQGRVTDTQYF

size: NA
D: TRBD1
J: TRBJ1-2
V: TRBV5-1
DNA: TGCGCCAGCAGCCCTACCGGGACAGGGGGCGGCTACACCTTC
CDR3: CASSPTGTGGGYTF

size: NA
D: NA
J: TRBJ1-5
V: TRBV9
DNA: TGTGCCAGCAGCGCCGGGGGTTATAGCAATCAGCCCCAGCATTTT
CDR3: CASSAGGYSNQPQHF

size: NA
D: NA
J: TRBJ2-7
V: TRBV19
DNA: TGTGCCAGTAGTGTCGGCTGGGGACTTCTCTACGAGCAGTACTTC
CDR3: CASSVGWGLLYEQYF

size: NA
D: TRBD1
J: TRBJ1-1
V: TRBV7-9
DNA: TGTGCCAGCAGCTTAGGGACAGGGAGCAGCACTGAAGCTTTCTTT
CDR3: CASSLGTGSSTEAFF

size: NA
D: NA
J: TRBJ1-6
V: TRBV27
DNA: TGTGCCAGCACCCCCGCGGGAGTCCCTAATTCACCCCTCCACTTT
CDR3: CASTPAGVPNSPLHF

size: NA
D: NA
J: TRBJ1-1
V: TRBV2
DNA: TGTGCCAGCAGCTTAAACACTGAAGCTTTCTTT
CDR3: CASSLNTEAFF

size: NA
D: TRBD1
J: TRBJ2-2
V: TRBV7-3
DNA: TGTGCCAGCAGCACACAGGGGGGGAACACCGGGGAGCTGTTTTTT
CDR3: CASSTQGGNTGELFF

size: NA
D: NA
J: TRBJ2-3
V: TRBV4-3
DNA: TGCGCCAGCAGCCTACGGGCTAGCTCGGGGGATACGCAGTATTTT
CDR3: CASSLRASSGDTQYF

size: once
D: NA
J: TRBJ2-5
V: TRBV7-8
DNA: TGTGCCAGCAGCTTAGCCGCTAGGGGTGGGGAGACCCAGTACTTC
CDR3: CASSLAARGGETQYF

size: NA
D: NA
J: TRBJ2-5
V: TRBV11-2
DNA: TGTGCCAGCAGCTTAGCACACAGGCAGGAGACCCAGTACTTC
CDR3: CASSLAHRQETQYF

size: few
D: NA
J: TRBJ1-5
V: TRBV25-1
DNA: TGTGCCAGCAGTGCCACAGACACCTTCAATCAGCCCCAGCATTTT
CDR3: CASSATDTFNQPQHF

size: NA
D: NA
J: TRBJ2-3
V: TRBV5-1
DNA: TGCGCCAGCAGCCAACCACAGGGTAGCACAGATACGCAGTATTTT
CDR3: CASSQPQGSTDTQYF

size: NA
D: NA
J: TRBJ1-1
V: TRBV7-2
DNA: TGTGCCAGCAGCTCCTGGGCGGGTGACACTGAAGCTTTCTTT
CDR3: CASSSWAGDTEAFF

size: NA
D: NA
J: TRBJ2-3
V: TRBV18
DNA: TGTGCCAGCTCACCACTACCCTGGACAAACAGCACAGATACGCAGTATTTT
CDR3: CASSPLPWTNSTDTQYF

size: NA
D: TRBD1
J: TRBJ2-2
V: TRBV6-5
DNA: TGTGCCAGCAGTCTACCGGGACAGGGGGCCGGGGAGCTGTTTTTT
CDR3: CASSLPGQGAGELFF

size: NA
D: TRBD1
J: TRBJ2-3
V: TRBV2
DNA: TGTGCCAGCGCTAGTGAGGGGGCGCGCACAGATACGCAGTATTTT
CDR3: CASASEGARTDTQYF

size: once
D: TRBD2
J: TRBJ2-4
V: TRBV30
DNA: TGTGCCTGGAGTGTGCCACTAGCGGGAGGAAACATTCAGTACTTC
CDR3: CAWSVPLAGGNIQYF

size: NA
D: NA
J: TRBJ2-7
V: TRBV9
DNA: TGTGCCAGCAGCGTAGGGGGGCAGCAGGGGCCCTACGAGCAGTACTTC
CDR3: CASSVGGQQGPYEQYF

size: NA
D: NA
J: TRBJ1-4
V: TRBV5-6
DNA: TGTGCCAGCAGCCCGCTGGGATGGTTGGACGGGAGTGAAAAACTGTTTTTT
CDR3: CASSPLGWLDGSEKLFF

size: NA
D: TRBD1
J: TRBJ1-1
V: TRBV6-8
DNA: TGTGCCAGCAGTGACCTGGTGCCTCAGGCAGGGGGCTTAGGCACTGAAGCTTTCTTT
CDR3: CASSDLVPQAGGLGTEAFF

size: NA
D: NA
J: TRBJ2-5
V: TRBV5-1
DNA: TGCGCCAGCAGAGGGAGGGGCGGGACAGGCCAAGAGACCCAGTACTTC
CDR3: CASRGRGGTGQETQYF

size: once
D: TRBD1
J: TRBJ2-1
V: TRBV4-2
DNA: TGTGCCAGCAGCCAGACTTTCCAGGGGGCCTTAGTCGGACACAATGAGCAGTTCTTC
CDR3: CASSQTFQGALVGHNEQFF

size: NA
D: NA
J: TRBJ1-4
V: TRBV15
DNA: TGTGCCACCAGCTACAGGGTAACTAATGAAAAACTGTTTTTT
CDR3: CATSYRVTNEKLFF

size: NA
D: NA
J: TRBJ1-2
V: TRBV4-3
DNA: TGCGCCAGCAGCCAAGAGGCACAGCTGTATGGCTACACCTTC
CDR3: CASSQEAQLYGYTF

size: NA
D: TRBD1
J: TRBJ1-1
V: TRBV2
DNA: TGTGCCACCAAAGGACAGGGTGATGAAGCTTTCTTT
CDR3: CATKGQGDEAFF

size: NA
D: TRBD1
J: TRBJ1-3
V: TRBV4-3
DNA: TGCGCCAGCAGCCAGGACGCAGGGGGAAGCTCTGGAAACACCATATATTTT
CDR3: CASSQDAGGSSGNTIYF

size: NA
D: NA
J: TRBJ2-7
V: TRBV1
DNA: TGCACCAGCAGCCAAGATCTGACTAGCGGGGGGGCCCGCTCCTACGAGCAGTACTTC
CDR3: CTSSQDLTSGGARSYEQYF

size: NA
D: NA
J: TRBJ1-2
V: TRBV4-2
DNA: TGTGCCAGCAGCCGGGTACAGGACGACTATGGCTACACCTTC
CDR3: CASSRVQDDYGYTF

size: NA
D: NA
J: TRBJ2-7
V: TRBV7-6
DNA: TGTGCCAGCAGCTTACAGGGTTACGAGCAGTACTTC
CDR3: CASSLQGYEQYF

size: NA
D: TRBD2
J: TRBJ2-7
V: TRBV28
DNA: TGTGCCAGCAGTCAGACTAGCGTCGACGAGCAGTACTTC
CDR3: CASSQTSVDEQYF

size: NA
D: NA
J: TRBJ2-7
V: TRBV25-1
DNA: TGTGCCAGCAGTGATGGCAGGCGCTCCTACGAGCAGTACTTC
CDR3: CASSDGRRSYEQYF